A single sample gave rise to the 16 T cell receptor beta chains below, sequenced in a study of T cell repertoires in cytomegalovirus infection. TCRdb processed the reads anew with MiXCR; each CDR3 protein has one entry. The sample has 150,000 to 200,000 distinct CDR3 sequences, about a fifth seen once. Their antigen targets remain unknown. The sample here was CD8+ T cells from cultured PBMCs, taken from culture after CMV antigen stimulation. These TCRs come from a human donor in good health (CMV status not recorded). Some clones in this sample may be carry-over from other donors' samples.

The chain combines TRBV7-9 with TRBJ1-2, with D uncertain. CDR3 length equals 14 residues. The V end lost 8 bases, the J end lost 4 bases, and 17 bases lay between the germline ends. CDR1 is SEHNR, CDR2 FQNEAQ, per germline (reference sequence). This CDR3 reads CASSSPPGRYGYTF. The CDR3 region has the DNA TGTGCCAGCTCCAGCCCTCCAGGACGCTATGGCTACACCTTC.

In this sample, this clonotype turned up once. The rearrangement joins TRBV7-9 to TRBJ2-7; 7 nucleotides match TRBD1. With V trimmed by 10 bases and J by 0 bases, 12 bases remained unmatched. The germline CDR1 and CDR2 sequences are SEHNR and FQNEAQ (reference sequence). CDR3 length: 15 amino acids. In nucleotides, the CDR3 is TGTGCCACCGGTACAGGGGTCCGCGGCTCCTACGAGCAGTACTTC. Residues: CATGTGVRGSYEQYF.

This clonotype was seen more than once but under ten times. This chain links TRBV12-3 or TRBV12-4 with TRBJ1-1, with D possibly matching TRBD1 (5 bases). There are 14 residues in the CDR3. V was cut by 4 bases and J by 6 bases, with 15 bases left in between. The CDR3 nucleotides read TGTGCCAGCAGTTATGGGCAGGGAAGGGCTGAAGCTTTCTTT. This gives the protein CASSYGQGRAEAFF.

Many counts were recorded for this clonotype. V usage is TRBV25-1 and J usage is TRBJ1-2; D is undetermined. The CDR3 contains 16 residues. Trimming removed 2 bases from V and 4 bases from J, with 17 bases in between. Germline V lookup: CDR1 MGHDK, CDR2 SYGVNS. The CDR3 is CASSELRAARFYGYTF. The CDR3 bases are TGTGCCAGCAGTGAACTTCGGGCAGCCCGATTCTATGGCTACACCTTC.

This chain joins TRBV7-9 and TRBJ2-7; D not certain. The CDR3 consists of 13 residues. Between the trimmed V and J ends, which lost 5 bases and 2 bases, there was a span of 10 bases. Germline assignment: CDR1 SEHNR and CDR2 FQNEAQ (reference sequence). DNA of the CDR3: TGTGCCAGCAGCCTCCCGCTACCCTACGAGCAGTACTTC. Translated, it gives CASSLPLPYEQYF.

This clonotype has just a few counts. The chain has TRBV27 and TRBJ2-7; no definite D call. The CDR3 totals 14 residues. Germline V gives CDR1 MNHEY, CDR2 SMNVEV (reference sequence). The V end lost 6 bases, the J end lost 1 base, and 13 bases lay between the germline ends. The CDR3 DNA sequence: TGTGCCAGCAGGAAGGGATCAAGGTCCTACGAGCAGTACTTC. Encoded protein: CASRKGSRSYEQYF.

CDR3 region: CASSRLTPPYEQYF. CDR3 in DNA: TGTGCCAGCAGCCGCCTAACCCCTCCCTACGAGCAGTACTTC. This chain uses TRBV7-2 with TRBJ2-7; no definite D call. Germline V gene sequence: CDR1 SGHTA, CDR2 FQGNSA. V lost 5 bases and J 2 bases, leaving 13 bases between the germline ends. This CDR3 region has 14 residues.

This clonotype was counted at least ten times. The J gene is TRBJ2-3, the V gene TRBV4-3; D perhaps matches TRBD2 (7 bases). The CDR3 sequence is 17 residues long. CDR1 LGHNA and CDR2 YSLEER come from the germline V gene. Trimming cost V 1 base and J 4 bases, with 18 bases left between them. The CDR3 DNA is TGCGCCAGCAGCCAAGGCTGGGGGGGGGGCCGATCAGATACGCAGTATTTT. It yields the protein CASSQGWGGGRSDTQYF.

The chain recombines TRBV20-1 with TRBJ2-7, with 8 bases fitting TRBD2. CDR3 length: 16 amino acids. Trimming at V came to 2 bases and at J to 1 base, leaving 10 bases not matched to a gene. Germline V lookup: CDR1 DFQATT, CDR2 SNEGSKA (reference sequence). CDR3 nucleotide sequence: TGCAGTGCTAGACCCTTTCCGGGAGGGCTATCCTACGAGCAGTACTTC. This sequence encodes CSARPFPGGLSYEQYF.

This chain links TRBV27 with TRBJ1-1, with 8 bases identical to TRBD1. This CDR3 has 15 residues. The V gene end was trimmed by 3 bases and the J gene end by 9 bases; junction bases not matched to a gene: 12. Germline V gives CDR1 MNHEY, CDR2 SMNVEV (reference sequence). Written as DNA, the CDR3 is TGTGCCAGCAGTTTGGTCAGGACAGGGATGGTTAAAGCTTTCTTT. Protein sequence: CASSLVRTGMVKAFF.

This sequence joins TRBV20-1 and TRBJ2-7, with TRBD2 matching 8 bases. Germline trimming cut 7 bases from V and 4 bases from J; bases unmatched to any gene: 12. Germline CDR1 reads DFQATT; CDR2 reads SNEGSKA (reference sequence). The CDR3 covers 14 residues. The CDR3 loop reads CSVRDRGGHYEQYF. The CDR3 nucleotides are TGCAGTGTTAGGGACCGGGGGGGCCATTACGAGCAGTACTTC.

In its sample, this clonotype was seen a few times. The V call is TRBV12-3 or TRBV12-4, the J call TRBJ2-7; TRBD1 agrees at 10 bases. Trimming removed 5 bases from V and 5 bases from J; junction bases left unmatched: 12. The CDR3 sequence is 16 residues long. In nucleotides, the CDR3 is TGTGCCAGCAGTCCTCGGGACAGGGGATTACGGGACGAGCAGTACTTC. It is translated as CASSPRDRGLRDEQYF.

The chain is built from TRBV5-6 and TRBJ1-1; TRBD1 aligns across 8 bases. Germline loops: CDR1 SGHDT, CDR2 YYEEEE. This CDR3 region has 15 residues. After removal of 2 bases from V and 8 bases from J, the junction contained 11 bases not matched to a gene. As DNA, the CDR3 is TGTGCCAGCAGCTTTTGGACAGGGAGGCCCCCAGAAGCTTTCTTT. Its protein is CASSFWTGRPPEAFF.

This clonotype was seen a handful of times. The CDR3 sequence: CASSYQDSYTDTQYF. Here the CDR3 DNA reads TGTGCCAGCAGTTACCAGGACTCGTACACAGATACGCAGTATTTT. V is TRBV6-2 or TRBV6-3 and J is TRBJ2-3; D might be TRBD2 (5 bases). From germline, CDR1 is MNHEY and CDR2 SVGEGT. V lost 2 bases to trimming and J lost 2 bases, with 11 bases between them. This CDR3 contains 15 residues.

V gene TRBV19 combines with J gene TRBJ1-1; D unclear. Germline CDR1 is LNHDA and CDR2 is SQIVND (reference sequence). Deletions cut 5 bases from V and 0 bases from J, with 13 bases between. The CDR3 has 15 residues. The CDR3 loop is CASSSGLRLNTEAFF. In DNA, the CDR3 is TGTGCCAGTAGTTCCGGACTCCGCTTGAACACTGAAGCTTTCTTT. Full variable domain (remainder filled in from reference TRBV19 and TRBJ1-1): DGGITQSPKYLFRKEGQNVTLSCEQNLNHDAMYWYRQDPGQGLRLIYYSQIVNDFQKGDIAEGYSVSREKKESFPLTVTSAQKNPTAFYLCASSSGLRLNTEAFFGQGTRLTVV.

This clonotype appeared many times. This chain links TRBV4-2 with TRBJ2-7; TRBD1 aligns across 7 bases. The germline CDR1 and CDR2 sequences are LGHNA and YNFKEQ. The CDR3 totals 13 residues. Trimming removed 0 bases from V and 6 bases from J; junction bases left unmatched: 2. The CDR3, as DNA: TGTGCCAGCAGCCAAGATCCAGGGGGCGAGCAGTACTTC. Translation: CASSQDPGGEQYF.